The 15 T cell receptor beta chains given below trace back to one sample, sequenced in a study of response to subunit inactivated influenza vaccine. TCRdb reprocessed the RT-PCR reads with MiXCR, giving one entry per CDR3 protein. This sample has fewer than 550,000 distinct CDR3 sequences, with over 25% found just once. The sample consisted of CD4+ T cells sorted from PBMCs, taken 5 days after vaccination. These receptors originate from a man aged 50 to 59 who received an inactivated influenza vaccine.

The rearrangement joins TRBV5-1 to TRBJ2-1; 10 bases agree with TRBD2. V gave up 4 bases and J gave up 3 bases; unmatched junction bases: 7. This CDR3 has 16 amino acids. CDR1 is SGHRS, CDR2 YFSETQ, per germline. DNA of the CDR3: TGCGCCAGCAGCCCAAGGACTAGCGGTATCTACAATGAGCAGTTCTTC. Its protein product is CASSPRTSGIYNEQFF.

This clonotype was seen a single time. The V and J genes are TRBV7-3 and TRBJ2-7, with D maybe TRBD1 (6 bases). V lost 3 bases to trimming and J lost 4 bases, with 16 bases between them. CDR3 length: 15 residues. CDR1 is SGHTA and CDR2 is FQGTGA in the germline V gene. In DNA form, the CDR3 reads TGTGCCAGCAGCTTTGGGGCGACAGGATTTTACGAGCAGTACTTC. Residues: CASSFGATGFYEQYF.

The chain uses TRBV12-3 or TRBV12-4 and TRBJ1-2, with D hard to call. The CDR3 totals 13 residues. The V and J ends lost 3 bases and 5 bases respectively, with 10 bases between them. In nucleotides, the CDR3 is TGTGCCAGCAGTTTTACAGAACCTTATGGCTACACCTTC. Protein product: CASSFTEPYGYTF.

A few counts support this clonotype. This chain joins TRBV7-2 and TRBJ2-7, with TRBD2 as a possible D gene (6 bases). With 2 bases removed from V and 0 bases from J, the gap between germline ends came to 11 bases. The CDR3 consists of 15 residues. The germline V gene encodes CDR1 SGHTA and CDR2 FQGNSA. CDR3 sequence: CASSLSRAGSYEQYF. DNA for the CDR3: TGTGCCAGCAGCTTAAGCCGAGCGGGCTCCTACGAGCAGTACTTC.

This clonotype has only a few counts. This rearrangement joins TRBV30 to TRBJ2-1; weak D call: TRBD1 (6 bases). V gave up 1 base and J gave up 3 bases, with 7 bases separating them. The CDR3 runs to 13 residues. Germline V lookup: CDR1 GTSNPN, CDR2 SVGIG (reference sequence). The CDR3 protein is CAWSETGYNEQFF. The CDR3 coding sequence is TGTGCCTGGAGTGAGACAGGCTACAATGAGCAGTTCTTC.

V usage is TRBV7-9 and J usage is TRBJ2-3; D might be TRBD1 or TRBD2, each matching 5 bases. CDR1 is SEHNR, CDR2 FQNEAQ, per germline (reference sequence). The CDR3 totals 15 residues. V was clipped by 5 bases and J by 2 bases, with 14 bases between them. The CDR3 loop reads CASSDYRTFTDTQYF. CDR3 coding DNA: TGTGCCAGCAGCGACTACAGGACTTTCACAGATACGCAGTATTTT.

This clonotype was detected a few times. Possible read error: a much larger clone is one base away. The chain uses TRBV7-2 and TRBJ1-1; D is perhaps TRBD1 (5 bases). In germline, CDR1 is SGHTA, CDR2 FQGNSA. Trimming removed 3 bases from V and 1 base from J, with 9 bases in between. The CDR3 has 14 amino acids. The CDR3 is CASSLGTWNTEAFF. CDR3 DNA: TGTGCCAGCAGCTTGGGGACGTGGAACACTGAAGCTTTCTTT.

The V gene is TRBV7-9, the J gene TRBJ2-3; 13 nucleotides agree with TRBD2. The CDR3 has 14 residues. Germline lookup yields CDR1 SEHNR and CDR2 FQNEAQ (reference sequence). The V and J ends lost 1 base and 10 bases, in that order; junction bases with no gene match: 2. The CDR3 bases are TGTGCCAGCAGCTTAGGGGGGACTAGCGGGGCGCAGTATTTT. This codes for CASSLGGTSGAQYF.

The V and J genes are TRBV3-1 and TRBJ2-3, with a tentative D call TRBD2 (6 bases). Germline-derived CDR1 and CDR2 are LGHDT and YNNKEL (reference sequence). CDR3 size: 13 residues. Trimming took off 0 bases at V and 9 bases at J, with 10 bases between the two ends. For the CDR3, the DNA is TGTGCCAGCAGCCAAGACTGGGGGAGGACGCAGTATTTT. This translates into CASSQDWGRTQYF.

This clonotype was counted a few times. V and J are TRBV11-2 and TRBJ2-3; 11 bases align to TRBD2. The CDR3 has 15 residues. Germline V CDR1 and CDR2: SGHAT, FQNNGV. V lost 3 bases, J lost 7 bases, and 6 bases stayed unmatched. The CDR3 region has the DNA TGTGCCAGCAGCTTGACTAGCGGGAAGGCGAATACGCAGTATTTT. Protein: CASSLTSGKANTQYF. Variable domain in full (rest from reference TRBV11-2 and TRBJ2-3): EAGVAQSPRYKIIEKRQSVAFWCNPISGHATLYWYQQILGQGPKLLIQFQNNGVVDDSQLPKDRFSAERLKGVDSTLKIQPAKLEDSAVYLCASSLTSGKANTQYFGPGTRLTVL.

This chain uses TRBV6-5 with TRBJ1-6; no clear D. The V end lost 2 bases, the J end lost 11 bases, and 10 bases lay between the germline ends. Germline CDR1 reads MNHEY; CDR2 reads SVGAGI. The CDR3 covers 13 residues. The CDR3 DNA is TGTGCCAGCAGTTACACGAGTTCGGCACCCCTCCACTTT. Encoded protein: CASSYTSSAPLHF.

This clonotype was counted a few times. The rearrangement joins TRBV7-2 to TRBJ1-4, with a weak D call TRBD1 (5 bases). The germline gives CDR1 SGHTA, CDR2 FQGNSA. V lost 2 bases and J lost 6, with 13 bases in between. The CDR3 contains 15 residues. CDR3 loop: CASSLRGGIYEKLFF. Here the CDR3 DNA reads TGTGCCAGCAGCTTACGGGGGGGAATATATGAAAAACTGTTTTTT.

This clonotype has only a few counts. This chain connects TRBV28 to TRBJ2-7; the match to TRBD1 covers 8 bases. The CDR3 is made up of 17 amino acids. V trimming: 3 bases; J trimming: 2 bases; junction bases outside the gene matches: 12. From germline, CDR1 is MDHEN and CDR2 SYDVKM. The CDR3 nucleotides read TGTGCCAGCAGTTTGATGCAGACAGGGGTTCGAACCTACGAGCAGTACTTC. Its protein product is CASSLMQTGVRTYEQYF.

The chain carries TRBV29-1 and TRBJ1-3; unclear D gene. The germline CDR1 and CDR2 sequences are SQVTM and ANQGSEA. This CDR3 is 14 amino acids long. Trimming removed 6 bases at V and 1 base at J, with 13 bases between. The CDR3 DNA sequence: TGCAGCGTGAGCAGGTCTAGGTCTGGAAACACCATATATTTT. Translation gives CSVSRSRSGNTIYF.

The rearrangement joins TRBV28 to TRBJ2-7, with D tentatively TRBD1 or TRBD2 (5 bases each). The CDR3 runs to 15 residues. Trimming took 7 bases from V and 0 from J, leaving 16 bases between them. In germline, CDR1 is MDHEN, CDR2 SYDVKM. CDR3 sequence: CASTPGPWDSYEQYF. The CDR3 nucleotides are TGTGCCAGCACACCGGGGCCATGGGACTCCTACGAGCAGTACTTC.